The 21 T cell receptor beta chains in this list originate from one sample, sequenced in a study of blood T cell repertoires in COVID-19. Some clones are missing from TCRdb's copy, which holds only in-frame ones; the method was immunoSEQ multiplex PCR. In the table there are about 99,000 clones, roughly 80% of which are singletons. What was sequenced was peripheral blood. The receptors come from a woman at least 80 years old with active or convalescent COVID-19.

CDR3 sequence: CASVGNYGYTF. In DNA form, the CDR3 reads TGTGCTAGTGTTGGCAACTATGGCTACACCTTC. The chain is built from TRBV12-5 and TRBJ1-2; D is ambiguous. CDR3 length: 11 amino acids. The germline V and J ends were trimmed by 7 bases and 2 bases, with 5 bases remaining between them. CDR1 LGHNT and CDR2 FRNRAP come from the germline V gene. The variable domain in full, with the rest retrieved from reference TRBV12-5 and TRBJ1-2, is DARVTQTPRHKVTEMGQEVTMRCQPILGHNTVFWYRQTMMQGLELLAYFRNRAPLDDSGMPKDRFSAEMPDATLATLKIQPSEPRDSAVYFCASVGNYGYTFGSGTRLTVV.

The CDR3 loop reads CASSQVRGRANTEAFF. The CDR3 DNA sequence: TGTGCCAGCAGCCAAGTACGTGGCAGGGCGAACACTGAAGCTTTCTTT. The rearrangement links TRBV3-1 (or the pseudogene TRBV3-2) to TRBJ1-1, with a possible D match to TRBD1 (5 bases). Trimming took 1 base from V and 1 from J, leaving 13 bases between them. CDR3 length equals 16 residues. From germline, CDR1 is LGHDT and CDR2 YNNKEL (reference sequence).

This clone was counted once. J is TRBJ2-3 and V is TRBV11-2; TRBD2 is a possible D gene (7 bases). Germline-derived CDR1 and CDR2 are SGHAT and FQNNGV. V was trimmed by 4 bases and J by 0 bases, leaving 17 bases between them. This CDR3 contains 17 residues. The CDR3 nucleotides are TGTGCCAGCAGCTCCACCCCAGGGAGGGGGAGCACAGATACGCAGTATTTT. Translation gives CASSSTPGRGSTDTQYF.

The rearrangement uses TRBV18 and TRBJ1-2; D is ambiguous. CDR1 and CDR2 from the germline V gene are KGHSH and LQKENI. CDR3 size: 14 residues. V lost 3 bases and J 2 bases, leaving 10 bases between the germline ends. As DNA, the CDR3 is TGTGCCAGCTCACCGAAGGCGGAGAACTATGGCTACACCTTC. Residues: CASSPKAENYGYTF.

The J gene is TRBJ2-5, the V gene TRBV5-1; 8 bases align to TRBD1. Germline assignment: CDR1 SGHRS and CDR2 YFSETQ. The J segment lost 5 bases and the V segment lost 3 bases, leaving 12 bases of the junction unmatched. The CDR3 has 16 amino acids. CDR3 amino acids: CASSSVRQGNVETQYF. The CDR3 DNA reads TGCGCCAGCAGCTCCGTTCGACAGGGGAATGTGGAGACCCAGTACTTC.

The chain combines TRBV19 with TRBJ2-2; 7 nucleotides match TRBD2. V lost 8 bases to trimming and J lost 4 bases; unmatched junction nucleotides: 16. Germline V gene sequence: CDR1 LNHDA, CDR2 SQIVND (reference sequence). CDR3 length equals 17 residues. CDR3 region: CASRATGGPLSTGELFF. DNA of the CDR3: TGTGCCAGTCGGGCAACGGGGGGTCCTTTGAGCACCGGGGAGCTGTTTTTT.

The CDR3 loop is CASSLWAAANGYTF. The CDR3 DNA sequence: TGTGCCAGCAGTTTATGGGCGGCCGCTAATGGCTACACCTTC. The V gene is TRBV28, the J gene TRBJ1-2, with unresolved D. The CDR3 spans 14 residues. Trimming removed 0 bases at V and 6 bases at J, with 11 bases between. From germline, CDR1 is MDHEN and CDR2 SYDVKM.

This clone showed up just once. The chain links TRBV7-9 to TRBJ1-1; 10 bases are shared with TRBD1. The CDR3 extends over 13 amino acids. Germline CDR1 reads SEHNR; CDR2 reads FQNEAQ (reference sequence). V lost 4 bases to trimming and J lost 11 bases; unmatched junction nucleotides: 7. The CDR3 loop reads CASSSDRGRAAFF. CDR3 coding DNA: TGTGCCAGCAGCTCCGACAGGGGGCGGGCGGCTTTCTTT. Looking up the rest from reference TRBV7-9 and TRBJ1-1 gives the full variable domain: DTGVSQNPRHKITKRGQNVTFRCDPISEHNRLYWYRQTLGQGPEFLTYFQNEAQLEKSRLLSDRFSAERPKGSFSTLEIQRTEQGDSAMYLCASSSDRGRAAFFGQGTRLTVV.

This chain uses TRBV29-1 with TRBJ2-7; 9 nucleotides line up with TRBD1. The CDR3 has 18 amino acids. V was clipped by 6 bases and J by 0 bases; unmatched bases: 18. Per germline, CDR1 SQVTM and CDR2 ANQGSEA. The CDR3 DNA sequence: TGCAGCGTCCTACCGGGACAGGGAGGGACAGGGAGCTCCTACGAGCAGTACTTC. Translation: CSVLPGQGGTGSSYEQYF.

This clone has more than one count but fewer than ten. The V gene is TRBV19, the J gene TRBJ1-1; TRBD1 matches at 9 bases. Germline assignment: CDR1 LNHDA and CDR2 SQIVND (reference sequence). The CDR3 runs to 11 residues. Unmatched junction bases numbered 4, after V lost 8 bases and J lost 9 bases. The CDR3 here is CASGQGNKAFF. Here the CDR3 DNA reads TGTGCCAGTGGACAGGGGAATAAAGCTTTCTTT.

The rearrangement uses TRBV7-2 and TRBJ1-5, with 9 bases identical to TRBD1. Losses at the gene ends were 6 bases for V and 6 bases for J; bases not matched to a gene: 9. The CDR3 covers 15 residues. Germline V CDR1 and CDR2: SGHTA, FQGNSA. CDR3 in amino acids: CASRPTGGAGQPQHF. The CDR3 DNA reads TGTGCCAGCAGACCTACAGGGGGCGCGGGTCAGCCCCAGCATTTT.

The rearrangement joins TRBV27 to TRBJ2-7; TRBD2 agrees at 9 bases. Trimming at V came to 3 bases and at J to 1 base, leaving 7 bases not matched to a gene. The germline CDR1 and CDR2 sequences are MNHEY and SMNVEV (reference sequence). The CDR3 runs to 16 residues. The CDR3 DNA reads as TGTGCCAGCAGTTTGCTAGGACTAGCGAATTCCTACGAGCAGTACTTC. Encoded protein: CASSLLGLANSYEQYF.

V is TRBV12-3 or TRBV12-4 and J is TRBJ1-4, with D possibly matching TRBD1 (6 bases). Trimming shortened V by 5 bases and J by 8 bases, and 9 bases separated the two germline ends. There are 12 residues in the CDR3. The CDR3 region has the DNA TGTGCCAGCAGTACAGGGAACGAAAAACTGTTTTTT. Residues: CASSTGNEKLFF.

The chain has TRBV6-5 and TRBJ1-1; a weak D match, TRBD1 (5 bases). The CDR3 spans 15 residues. V was shortened by 6 bases and J by 4 bases, with 18 bases between the two germline ends. The germline gives CDR1 MNHEY, CDR2 SVGAGI. The CDR3 DNA reads as TGTGCCAGCAGACCGCCGCAGGGCATGATCACTGAAGCTTTCTTT. Translation gives CASRPPQGMITEAFF.

The chain uses TRBV6-5 and TRBJ2-1; D ambiguous. The CDR3 runs to 14 residues. Trimming took 4 bases from V and 7 from J, leaving 14 bases between them. CDR1 and CDR2 (germline): MNHEY, SVGAGI. The CDR3 region is CASSSAKSGNEQFF. The CDR3 DNA reads as TGTGCCAGCAGTTCAGCGAAATCCGGTAATGAGCAGTTCTTC.

The chain combines TRBV11-2 with TRBJ2-3; TRBD2 is a possible D gene (5 bases). The CDR3 runs 13 residues. The germline V gene has CDR1 SGHAT and CDR2 FQNNGV. V gave up 5 bases and J gave up 6 bases, with 12 bases separating them. The CDR3 nucleotides are TGTGCCAGCAGCCCACCCTTAGCGGATACGCAGTATTTT. Translation gives CASSPPLADTQYF.

The chain recombines TRBV9 with TRBJ2-5, with 8 bases that match TRBD1. With 1 base clipped from V and 1 base from J, the junction kept 6 bases outside the gene matches. The CDR3 totals 16 residues. The germline V gene encodes CDR1 SGDLS and CDR2 YYNGEE. The CDR3 DNA reads as TGTGCCAGCAGCGTATTACCCACAGGGGGCCAAGAGACCCAGTACTTC. Its protein is CASSVLPTGGQETQYF.

The genes are TRBV28 and TRBJ1-5; no clear D. This CDR3 has 15 residues. V gave up 5 bases and J gave up 5 bases, with 16 bases separating them. From germline, CDR1 is MDHEN and CDR2 SYDVKM. DNA of the CDR3: TGTGCCAGCAGTGATCTAAGCCGGGATGATCAGCCCCAGCATTTT. Its protein product is CASSDLSRDDQPQHF.

This clone was seen once. This rearrangement joins TRBV6-5 to TRBJ1-5; no clear D gene. The CDR3 length is 13 residues. Germline CDR1 MNHEY, CDR2 SVGAGI. The CDR3 DNA follows: TGTGTTGTGACAATTGGGCCCAATCAGCCCCAGCATTTT. Its protein is CVVTIGPNQPQHF.

The rearrangement joins TRBV7-9 to TRBJ2-3, with a possible D match to TRBD2 (5 bases). Germline V gene lookup returns CDR1 SEHNR and CDR2 FQNEAQ (reference sequence). The CDR3 length is 12 residues. V was clipped by 4 bases and J by 5 bases, with 7 bases between them. CDR3 region: CASSSGRDTQYF. CDR3 DNA: TGTGCCAGCAGCTCGGGGAGAGATACGCAGTATTTT.

This clone was seen a single time. The chain recombines TRBV6-6 with TRBJ1-6, with 9 bases identical to TRBD1. V dropped 6 bases and J dropped 8; count of bases not matched to a gene: 5. Per the germline V gene, CDR1 is MNHNY and CDR2 is SVGAGI (reference sequence). The CDR3 length is 14 residues. CDR3 in DNA: TGTGCCAGCAGACAGGGGGCGTCTGATTCACCCCTCCACTTT. Translation: CASRQGASDSPLHF.